This T cell receptor (beta chain) was profiled in a study of memory CD4+ T cells and cytomegalovirus serostatus. Study details: Donors were healthy Belgian adults, 9 or 10 CMV seropositive and some 24 seronegative. Findings of the study overall: CD4+ memory repertoires contained about two fifths of the 164 reported CMV TCRbeta sequences.

CDR1 is LNHDA, CDR2 SQIVND, per germline (reference sequence). This CDR3 spans 15 amino acids. The V end was cut by 3 bases, the J end by 6 bases, with 14 bases between. The method was immunoSEQ multiplex PCR; TCRdb's version includes in-frame clones alone and lacks a portion of them. This table has 61,000 or so clones, about 78% appearing once. Single viable CD3+CD4+CD8-CD45RO+ cells were sorted as the memory CD4+ T cells. Donors' CMV status reflects serum IgG against pp150, pp28, p38, p52. Remarks on this clone: No antigen is known for it.

The rearrangement links TRBV19 to TRBJ2-2, with D perhaps matching TRBD1 (5 bases). The sequence was collected from an adult in good health and CMV-seronegative. Some clones in this sample may be carry-over from other donors' samples. The sequenced material came from memory CD4+ T cells from blood. The CDR3 sequence is CASSIPQGGPGELFF. CDR3 in DNA: TGTGCCAGTAGTATCCCCCAGGGCGGCCCCGGGGAGCTGTTTTTT.